These 20 T cell receptor beta chains were all obtained from the same sample, sequenced in a study of brain T cells in children with intractable seizures. The sequenced cases were selected for having the highest brain T cell transcript signatures. The repertoire was sequenced with immunoSEQ multiplex PCR; TCRdb's copy has only in-frame clones and lacks some. The data hold about 8,000 clones, with 65% to 80% observed a single time. The sequenced sample was resected brain tissue, obtained at surgery. The receptors were sampled from a boy in the first two years of life with tuberous sclerosis and intractable seizures.

The chain combines TRBV2 with TRBJ1-4; the D is unclear. This CDR3 is 12 amino acids long. Germline V gene lookup returns CDR1 SNHLY and CDR2 FYNNEI. Trimming shortened V by 7 bases and J by 6 bases, and 9 bases separated the two germline ends. CDR3 in amino acids: CASKREDEKLFF. The CDR3 DNA reads as TGTGCCAGCAAAAGGGAGGATGAAAAACTGTTTTTT.

A single count supports this clone. This sequence joins TRBV5-1 and TRBJ2-3; 7 positions match TRBD2. Germline lookup yields CDR1 SGHRS and CDR2 YFSETQ. Trimming took 0 bases from V and 1 from J; bases not matched to a gene: 5. CDR3 length: 16 amino acids. Here the CDR3 reads CASSLDPLAGTDTQYF. The CDR3 DNA sequence: TGCGCCAGCAGCTTGGACCCGCTAGCGGGCACAGATACGCAGTATTTT.

The J gene is TRBJ1-2, the V gene TRBV5-4; 10 bases are shared with TRBD1. Germline V CDR1 and CDR2: SGHNT, YYREEE (reference sequence). Unmatched junction bases numbered 11, after V lost 4 bases and J lost 8 bases. The CDR3 is 15 amino acids. As DNA, the CDR3 is TGTGCCAGCAGCCACGCCGATGGGACAGGGGTCGGCTACACCTTC. It specifies CASSHADGTGVGYTF.

Only a few counts were recorded for this clone. In nucleotides, the CDR3 is TGTGCCAGCAGCTTAGTACCGGAGGCGAATTTCTTT. It translates to CASSLVPEANFF. The chain has TRBV7-9 and TRBJ1-1; D gene ambiguous. This CDR3 region has 12 residues. In germline, CDR1 is SEHNR, CDR2 FQNEAQ (reference sequence). V gave up 1 base and J gave up 13 bases, with 13 bases separating them.

The genes are TRBV28 and TRBJ2-5; the D gene could be TRBD1 or TRBD2 (5 bases each). The germline gives CDR1 MDHEN, CDR2 SYDVKM. CDR3 length equals 14 residues. Trimming left V 3 bases short and J 7 bases short, with 15 bases between. The CDR3: CASSFPTTQGTQYF. CDR3 sequence (DNA): TGTGCCAGCAGTTTTCCGACTACCCAGGGGACCCAGTACTTC.

J is TRBJ1-4 and V is TRBV30; no clear D. Germline assignment: CDR1 GTSNPN and CDR2 SVGIG (reference sequence). The CDR3 has 11 amino acids. With 5 bases removed from V and 7 bases from J, the gap between germline ends came to 8 bases. The CDR3 bases are TGTGCCTGGGGATTGGGTGAAAAACTGTTTTTT. This codes for CAWGLGEKLFF. The variable domain in full, with the rest retrieved from reference TRBV30 and TRBJ1-4, is SQTIHQWPATLVQPVGSPLSLECTVEGTSNPNLYWYRQAAGRGLQLLFYSVGIGQISSEVPQNLSASRPQDRQFILSSKKLLLSDSGFYLCAWGLGEKLFFGSGTQLSVL.

The genes are TRBV19 and TRBJ1-2; D is undetermined. Germline V lookup: CDR1 LNHDA, CDR2 SQIVND (reference sequence). V shed 5 bases and J shed 4 bases, with 14 bases lying between them. The CDR3 covers 14 residues. In nucleotides, the CDR3 is TGTGCCAGTAGTCGGAGGGAGGCGTTCTATGGCTACACCTTC. As protein: CASSRREAFYGYTF.

CDR3 region: CASSFGGGVVYEQYF. In DNA form, the CDR3 reads TGTGCCAGCAGCTTCGGCGGGGGGGTCGTCTACGAGCAGTACTTC. The V and J genes are TRBV7-9 and TRBJ2-7, with 9 bases lining up with TRBD2. The CDR3 covers 15 residues. J lost 3 bases, V lost 3 bases, and 6 bases had no gene match. Germline CDR1 and CDR2: SEHNR and FQNEAQ (reference sequence).

The chain uses TRBV7-9 and TRBJ1-4; 8 bases are shared with TRBD1. CDR3 length: 15 amino acids. Per the germline V gene, CDR1 is SEHNR and CDR2 is FQNEAQ (reference sequence). J lost 0 bases, V lost 3 bases, and 0 bases had no gene match. CDR3 DNA: TGTGCCAGCAGCTTGGGACAGGCAACTAATGAAAAACTGTTTTTT. The encoded protein is CASSLGQATNEKLFF.

The V call is TRBV6-6, the J call TRBJ1-4; D is ambiguous. Per the germline V gene, CDR1 is MNHNY and CDR2 is SVGAGI (reference sequence). The length of the CDR3 is 11 residues. Trimming stripped 6 bases from V and 8 bases from J, with 7 bases between. The chain's CDR3 is CASRDYEKLFF. CDR3 nucleotide sequence: TGTGCCAGCAGGGACTACGAAAAACTGTTTTTT.

This chain joins TRBV6-2 or TRBV6-3 and TRBJ2-6; TRBD1 or TRBD2 may be the D gene (5 bases each). V was shortened by 4 bases and J by 1 base, with 8 bases between the two germline ends. Germline V gives CDR1 MNHEY, CDR2 SVGEGT. The CDR3 is 15 residues long. The CDR3 DNA sequence: TGTGCCAGCAGTTGGGACCAGTCTGGGGCCAACGTCCTGACTTTC. Residues: CASSWDQSGANVLTF.

The rearrangement joins TRBV11-2 to TRBJ2-5, with TRBD2 matching over 7 bases. V gave up 5 bases and J gave up 5 bases; unmatched junction bases: 8. Germline assignment: CDR1 SGHAT and CDR2 FQNNGV. CDR3 length equals 14 residues. The CDR3 region has the DNA TGTGCCAGCAGCATCTGGGGGGGAAGGGAGACCCAGTACTTC. Its translation: CASSIWGGRETQYF. Drawing the rest from reference TRBV11-2 and TRBJ2-5, the complete variable domain is EAGVAQSPRYKIIEKRQSVAFWCNPISGHATLYWYQQILGQGPKLLIQFQNNGVVDDSQLPKDRFSAERLKGVDSTLKIQPAKLEDSAVYLCASSIWGGRETQYFGPGTRLLVL.

The chain is built from TRBV7-9 and TRBJ1-2, with a tentative D call TRBD1 (5 bases). This CDR3 is built from 17 residues. V was trimmed by 1 base and J by 7 bases, leaving 22 bases between them. Germline loops: CDR1 SEHNR, CDR2 FQNEAQ (reference sequence). In DNA, the CDR3 is TGTGCCAGCAGCTTAGAAGAGGGGACGGTCGTAGTAGGTGGCTACACCTTC. Residues: CASSLEEGTVVVGGYTF. Drawing the rest from reference TRBV7-9 and TRBJ1-2, the complete variable domain is DTGVSQNPRHKITKRGQNVTFRCDPISEHNRLYWYRQTLGQGPEFLTYFQNEAQLEKSRLLSDRFSAERPKGSFSTLEIQRTEQGDSAMYLCASSLEEGTVVVGGYTFGSGTRLTVV.

The count of this clone is one. The chain is built from TRBV9 and TRBJ1-2; D gene uncertain. This CDR3 contains 16 residues. Germline loops: CDR1 SGDLS, CDR2 YYNGEE. V dropped 0 bases and J dropped 4 bases, with 16 bases sitting between them. CDR3 region: CASSVEDVMYGYGYTF. CDR3 in DNA: TGTGCCAGCAGCGTAGAGGACGTCATGTACGGCTATGGCTACACCTTC.

V usage is TRBV12-5 and J usage is TRBJ2-1; D perhaps matches TRBD1 (6 bases). CDR1 is LGHNT, CDR2 FRNRAP, per germline. The CDR3 spans 13 residues. The V end was cut by 0 bases, the J end by 13 bases, with 13 bases between. CDR3 amino acids: CASGLVWGPDQFF. CDR3 DNA sequence: TGTGCTAGTGGTTTGGTTTGGGGGCCGGATCAGTTCTTC.

The chain joins TRBV2 to TRBJ2-7, with no clear D. Germline values: CDR1 SNHLY, CDR2 FYNNEI. Deletions cut 2 bases from V and 9 bases from J, with 14 bases between. The CDR3 length is 13 residues. The CDR3 DNA reads as TGTGCCAGCAGTGAAAACACCCTGCCGGGGCAGTACTTC. As protein: CASSENTLPGQYF. The full variable domain, its missing parts supplied by reference TRBV2 and TRBJ2-7, is EPEVTQTPSHQVTQMGQEVILRCVPISNHLYFYWYRQILGQKVEFLVSFYNNEISEKSEIFDDQFSVERPDGSNFTLKIRSTKLEDSAMYFCASSENTLPGQYFGPGTRLTVT.

This clone has a single count. Other DNA sequences within the sample encode an identical CDR3. The J gene is TRBJ2-7, the V gene TRBV28, with 10 bases aligning to TRBD2. Looked up from germline, CDR1 is MDHEN and CDR2 is SYDVKM. The length of the CDR3 is 13 residues. Trimming at V came to 5 bases and at J to 3 bases, leaving 1 base not matched to a gene. The CDR3 spells CASSLAGVYEQYF. The CDR3 DNA reads as TGTGCCAGCAGTCTAGCGGGAGTCTACGAGCAGTACTTC.

This clone was seen once. The genes are TRBV7-9 and TRBJ2-1, with TRBD2 matching 8 bases. Losses at the gene ends were 4 bases for V and 0 bases for J; bases not matched to a gene: 8. The germline CDR1 and CDR2 sequences are SEHNR and FQNEAQ (reference sequence). This CDR3 comprises 17 residues. The CDR3 here is CASSSTKRGSSYNEQFF. CDR3 bases: TGTGCCAGCAGCTCTACTAAGCGGGGGAGCTCCTACAATGAGCAGTTCTTC.

This chain joins TRBV7-3 and TRBJ1-1, with D possibly TRBD1 on 5 matching bases. The germline CDR1 and CDR2 sequences are SGHTA and FQGTGA. Deletions cut 4 bases from V and 5 bases from J, with 11 bases between. The CDR3 is 13 residues long. The DNA for the CDR3 is TGTGCCAGCAGCTCGACAGTGAGGACTGAAGCTTTCTTT. Translated, it gives CASSSTVRTEAFF. Full variable domain (rest looked up from reference TRBV7-3 and TRBJ1-1): GAGVSQTPSNKVTEKGKYVELRCDPISGHTALYWYRQSLGQGPEFLIYFQGTGAADDSGLPNDRFFAVRPEGSVSTLKIQRTERGDSAVYLCASSSTVRTEAFFGQGTRLTVV.

The genes are TRBV2 and TRBJ2-7; D not certain. The CDR3 contains 11 residues. The germline V and J ends were trimmed by 3 bases and 5 bases, with 5 bases remaining between them. Per the germline V gene, CDR1 is SNHLY and CDR2 is FYNNEI. The CDR3 DNA sequence: TGTGCCAGCAGTGATATCCACGAGCAGTACTTC. Translation gives CASSDIHEQYF. Drawing the rest from reference TRBV2 and TRBJ2-7, the complete variable domain is EPEVTQTPSHQVTQMGQEVILRCVPISNHLYFYWYRQILGQKVEFLVSFYNNEISEKSEIFDDQFSVERPDGSNFTLKIRSTKLEDSAMYFCASSDIHEQYFGPGTRLTVT.